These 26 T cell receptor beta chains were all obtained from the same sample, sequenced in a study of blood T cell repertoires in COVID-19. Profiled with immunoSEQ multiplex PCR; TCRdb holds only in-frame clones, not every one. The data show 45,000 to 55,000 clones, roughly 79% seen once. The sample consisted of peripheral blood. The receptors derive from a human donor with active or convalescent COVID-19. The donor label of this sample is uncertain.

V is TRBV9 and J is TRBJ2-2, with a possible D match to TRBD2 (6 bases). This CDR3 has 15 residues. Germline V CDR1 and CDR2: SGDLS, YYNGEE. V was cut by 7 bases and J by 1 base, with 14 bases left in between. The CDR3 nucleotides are TGTGCCAGCCGAGGTCAAGCGGGGAACACCGGGGAGCTGTTTTTT. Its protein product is CASRGQAGNTGELFF.

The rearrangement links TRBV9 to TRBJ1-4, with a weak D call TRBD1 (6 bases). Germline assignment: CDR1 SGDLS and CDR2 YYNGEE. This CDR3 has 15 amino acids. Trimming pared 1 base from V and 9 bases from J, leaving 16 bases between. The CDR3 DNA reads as TGTGCCAGCAGCGTATCGGGGGGCGACCCGCAAAAACTGTTTTTT. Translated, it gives CASSVSGGDPQKLFF.

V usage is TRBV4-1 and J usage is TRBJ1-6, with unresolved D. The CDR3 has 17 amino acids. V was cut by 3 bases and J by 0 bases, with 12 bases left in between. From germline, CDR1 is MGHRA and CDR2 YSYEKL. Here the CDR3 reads CASSHRLGDSYNSPLHF. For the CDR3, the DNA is TGCGCCAGCAGCCATAGACTCGGGGACTCCTATAATTCACCCCTCCACTTT.

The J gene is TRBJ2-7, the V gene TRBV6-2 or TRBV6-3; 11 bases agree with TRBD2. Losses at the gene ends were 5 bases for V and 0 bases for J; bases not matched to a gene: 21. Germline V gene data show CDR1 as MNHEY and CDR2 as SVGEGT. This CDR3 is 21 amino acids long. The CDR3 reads CASSPLFLAGGKTISSYEQYF. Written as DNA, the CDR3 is TGTGCCAGCAGTCCCCTATTTCTAGCGGGAGGAAAAACCATTAGCTCCTACGAGCAGTACTTC.

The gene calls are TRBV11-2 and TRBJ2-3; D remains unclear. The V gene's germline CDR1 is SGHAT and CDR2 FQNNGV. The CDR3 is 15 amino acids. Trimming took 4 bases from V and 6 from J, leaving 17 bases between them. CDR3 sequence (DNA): TGTGCCAGCAGCTCGCAAAGCAAGAAAATGGATACGCAGTATTTT. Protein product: CASSSQSKKMDTQYF.

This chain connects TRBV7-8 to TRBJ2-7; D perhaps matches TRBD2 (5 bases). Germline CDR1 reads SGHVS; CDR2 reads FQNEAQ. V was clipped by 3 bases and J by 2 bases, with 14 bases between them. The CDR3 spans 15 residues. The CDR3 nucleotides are TGTGCCAGCAGCTTGGGGTCGGGGATCCCCTACGAGCAGTACTTC. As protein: CASSLGSGIPYEQYF.

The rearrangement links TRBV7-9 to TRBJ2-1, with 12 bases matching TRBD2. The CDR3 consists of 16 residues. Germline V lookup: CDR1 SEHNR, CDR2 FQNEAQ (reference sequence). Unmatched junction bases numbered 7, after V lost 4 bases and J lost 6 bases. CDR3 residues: CASSSLGLAGSNEQFF. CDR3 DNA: TGTGCCAGCAGCTCCTTGGGACTAGCGGGTAGCAATGAGCAGTTCTTC.

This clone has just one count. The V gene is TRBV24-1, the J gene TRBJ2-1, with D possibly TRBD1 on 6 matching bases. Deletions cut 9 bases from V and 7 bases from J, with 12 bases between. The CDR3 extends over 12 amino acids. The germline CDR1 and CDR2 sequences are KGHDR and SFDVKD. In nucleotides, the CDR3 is TGTGCCACCCGGCGACAGGTGAATGAGCAGTTCTTC. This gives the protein CATRRQVNEQFF.

In DNA, the CDR3 is TGTGCCAGTATAGACAGGGGCAATCAGCCCCAGCATTTT. This translates into CASIDRGNQPQHF. V is TRBV19 and J is TRBJ1-5; 7 bases map to TRBD1. The CDR3 length is 13 residues. Germline CDR1 and CDR2: LNHDA and SQIVND (reference sequence). Losses at the gene ends were 7 bases for V and 2 bases for J; bases not matched to a gene: 2.

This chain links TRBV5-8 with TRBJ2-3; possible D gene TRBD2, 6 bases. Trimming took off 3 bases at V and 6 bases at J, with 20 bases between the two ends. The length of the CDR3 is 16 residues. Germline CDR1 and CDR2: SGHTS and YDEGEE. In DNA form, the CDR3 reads TGTGCCAGCAGCTCCCGGGACTGGGGAAATGTCGATACGCAGTATTTT. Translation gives CASSSRDWGNVDTQYF.

The CDR3 is CSVNHRDHEQYF. The CDR3 DNA reads TGCAGCGTCAATCACAGGGACCACGAGCAGTACTTC. V gene TRBV29-1 combines with J gene TRBJ2-7, with D perhaps matching TRBD1 (6 bases). V was pared by 6 bases and J by 5 bases, with 14 bases between. This CDR3 has 12 residues. Germline V lookup: CDR1 SQVTM, CDR2 ANQGSEA.

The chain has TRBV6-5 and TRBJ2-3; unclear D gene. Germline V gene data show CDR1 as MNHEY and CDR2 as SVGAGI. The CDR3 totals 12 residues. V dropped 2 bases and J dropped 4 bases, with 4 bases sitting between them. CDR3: CASSYTADTQYF. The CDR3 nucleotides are TGTGCCAGCAGTTACACGGCAGATACGCAGTATTTT.

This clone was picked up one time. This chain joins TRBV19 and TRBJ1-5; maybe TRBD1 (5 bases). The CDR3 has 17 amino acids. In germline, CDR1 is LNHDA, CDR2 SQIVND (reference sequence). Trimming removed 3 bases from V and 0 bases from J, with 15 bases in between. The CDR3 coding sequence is TGTGCCAGTAGTATTGGACGGACAACCTATAGCAATCAGCCCCAGCATTTT. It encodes CASSIGRTTYSNQPQHF.

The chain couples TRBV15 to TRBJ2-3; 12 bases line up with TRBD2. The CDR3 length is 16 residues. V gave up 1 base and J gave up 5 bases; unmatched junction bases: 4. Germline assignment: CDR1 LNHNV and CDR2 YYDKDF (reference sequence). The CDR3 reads CATSRASGRAKDTQYF. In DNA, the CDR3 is TGTGCCACCAGCAGAGCTAGCGGGAGGGCCAAAGATACGCAGTATTTT. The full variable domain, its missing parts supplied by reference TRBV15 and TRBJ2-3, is DAMVIQNPRYQVTQFGKPVTLSCSQTLNHNVMYWYQQKSSQAPKLLFHYYDKDFNNEADTPDNFQSRRPNTSFCFLDIRSPGLGDTAMYLCATSRASGRAKDTQYFGPGTRLTVL.

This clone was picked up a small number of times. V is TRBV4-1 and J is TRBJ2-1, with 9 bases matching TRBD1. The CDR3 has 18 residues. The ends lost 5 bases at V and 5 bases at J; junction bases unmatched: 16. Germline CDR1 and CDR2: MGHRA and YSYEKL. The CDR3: CASSFRTIFGTGHNEQFF. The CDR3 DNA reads TGCGCCAGCAGCTTTCGGACTATATTCGGGACAGGGCACAATGAGCAGTTCTTC.

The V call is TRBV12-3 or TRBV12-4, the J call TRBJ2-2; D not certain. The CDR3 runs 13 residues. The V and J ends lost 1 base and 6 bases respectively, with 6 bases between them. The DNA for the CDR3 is TGTGCCAGCAGTTTAGAGCCGCCCGGGGAGCTGTTTTTT. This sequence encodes CASSLEPPGELFF.

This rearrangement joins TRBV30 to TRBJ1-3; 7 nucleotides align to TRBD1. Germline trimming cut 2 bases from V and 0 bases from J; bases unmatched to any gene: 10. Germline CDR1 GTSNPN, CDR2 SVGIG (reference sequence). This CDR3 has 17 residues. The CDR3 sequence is CAWSSRQGHFSGNTIYF. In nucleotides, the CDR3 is TGTGCCTGGAGTTCCCGACAGGGCCATTTCTCTGGAAACACCATATATTTT.

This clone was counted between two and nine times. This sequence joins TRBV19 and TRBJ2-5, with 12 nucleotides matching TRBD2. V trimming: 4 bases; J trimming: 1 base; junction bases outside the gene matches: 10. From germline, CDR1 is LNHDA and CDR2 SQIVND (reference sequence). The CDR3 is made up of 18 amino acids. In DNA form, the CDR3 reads TGTGCCAGTAGTAATACCCTAGCGGGAGGGTCGGTCCAAGAGACCCAGTACTTC. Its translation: CASSNTLAGGSVQETQYF. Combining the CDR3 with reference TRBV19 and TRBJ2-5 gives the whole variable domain DGGITQSPKYLFRKEGQNVTLSCEQNLNHDAMYWYRQDPGQGLRLIYYSQIVNDFQKGDIAEGYSVSREKKESFPLTVTSAQKNPTAFYLCASSNTLAGGSVQETQYFGPGTRLLVL.

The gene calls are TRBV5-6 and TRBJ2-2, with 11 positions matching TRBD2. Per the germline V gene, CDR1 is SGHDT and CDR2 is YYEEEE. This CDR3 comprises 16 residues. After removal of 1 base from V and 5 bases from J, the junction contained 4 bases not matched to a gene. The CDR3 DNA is TGTGCCAGCAGCTTGTGGACTAGCGGGTCGACCGGGGAGCTGTTTTTT. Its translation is CASSLWTSGSTGELFF.

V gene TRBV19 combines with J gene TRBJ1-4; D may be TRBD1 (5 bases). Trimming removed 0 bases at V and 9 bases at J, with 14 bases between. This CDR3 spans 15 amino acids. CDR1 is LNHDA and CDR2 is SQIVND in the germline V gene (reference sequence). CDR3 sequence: CASSIDGTARKKLFF. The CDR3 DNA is TGTGCCAGTAGTATAGATGGGACTGCACGTAAAAAACTGTTTTTT.

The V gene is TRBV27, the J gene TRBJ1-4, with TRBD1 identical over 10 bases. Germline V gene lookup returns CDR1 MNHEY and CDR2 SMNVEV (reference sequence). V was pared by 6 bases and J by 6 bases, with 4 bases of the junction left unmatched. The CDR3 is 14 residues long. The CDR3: CASRGTGVYEKLFF. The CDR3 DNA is TGTGCCAGCAGGGGGACAGGGGTCTATGAAAAACTGTTTTTT.

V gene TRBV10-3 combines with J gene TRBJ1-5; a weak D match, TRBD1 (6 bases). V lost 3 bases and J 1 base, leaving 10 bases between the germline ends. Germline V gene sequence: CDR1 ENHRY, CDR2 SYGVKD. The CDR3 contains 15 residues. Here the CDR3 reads CAISEGGGSNQPQHF. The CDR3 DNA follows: TGTGCCATCAGTGAAGGGGGTGGGAGCAATCAGCCCCAGCATTTT.

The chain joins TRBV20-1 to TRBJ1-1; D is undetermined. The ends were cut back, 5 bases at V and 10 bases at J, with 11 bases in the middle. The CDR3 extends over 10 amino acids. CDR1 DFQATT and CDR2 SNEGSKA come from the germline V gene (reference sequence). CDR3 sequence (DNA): TGCAGTGCTTTTAGCGGGTCAGCTTTCTTT. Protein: CSAFSGSAFF.

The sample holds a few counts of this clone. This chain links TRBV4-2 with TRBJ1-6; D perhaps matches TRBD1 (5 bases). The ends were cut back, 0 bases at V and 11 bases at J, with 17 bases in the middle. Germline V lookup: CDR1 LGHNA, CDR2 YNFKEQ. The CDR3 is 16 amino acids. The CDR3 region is CASSQDWQGGRTPLHF. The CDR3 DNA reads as TGTGCCAGCAGCCAAGACTGGCAGGGAGGGCGGACACCCCTCCACTTT.

The CDR3 DNA reads TGTGCCATCAGTGAGGGGACTAGTAGCACAGATACGCAGTATTTT. It specifies CAISEGTSSTDTQYF. The gene calls are TRBV10-3 and TRBJ2-3; TRBD2 matches at 8 bases. The germline CDR1 and CDR2 sequences are ENHRY and SYGVKD. With 2 bases clipped from V and 0 bases from J, the junction kept 1 base outside the gene matches. This CDR3 has 15 amino acids.

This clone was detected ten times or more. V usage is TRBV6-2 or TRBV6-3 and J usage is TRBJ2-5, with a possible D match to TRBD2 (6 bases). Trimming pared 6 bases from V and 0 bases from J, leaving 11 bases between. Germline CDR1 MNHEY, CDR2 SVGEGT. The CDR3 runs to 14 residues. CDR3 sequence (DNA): TGTGCCAGCAGCCCCCCTAGCGACCAAGAGACCCAGTACTTC. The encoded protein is CASSPPSDQETQYF.